This T cell receptor (beta chain) was captured by sequencing in a study of shared clonotypes between healthy human individuals. Study background: There were three CD4 naive, three CD4 memory, two CD8 naive and one CD8 memory plates per donor.

Repertoires were generated with immunoSEQ multiplex PCR, while TCRdb's copy carries only in-frame clones and drops some. The repertoire holds approximately 82,000 clones, with roughly two thirds as singletons. The study's findings and limits: Despite large depth, sorted-subset datasets appeared incompletely sequenced.

The CDR3 has 14 amino acids. With 0 bases removed from V and 1 base from J, the gap between germline ends came to 5 bases. The germline gives CDR1 MNHEY, CDR2 SVGAGI. This clone was detected once. Its antigen remains unidentified. The sample taken for sequencing was memory CD8+ T cells sorted from blood. The subset: CD45RO+ cells pooled with CCR7-negative TemRA cells. The sequence came from a man under 40 in good health. The V gene is TRBV6-5, the J gene TRBJ2-3, with no clear D. The CDR3 loop reads CASSYSLGTDTQYF. DNA of the CDR3: TGTGCCAGCAGTTACTCTCTAGGCACAGATACGCAGTATTTT.